A selection of T cell receptor beta chains follows, all from one sample in a study of blood T cells in healthy people across ages. TCRdb analysed the 5' RACE reads with MiXCR anew, one entry per CDR3 protein. Of more than 650,000 distinct CDR3 sequences listed, about 24% are singletons. Sequencing was done on a sample of blood. All receptors derive from a man aged 65 to 79 in good health. Both conserved end residues are trimmed from each CDR3.

cdr3_aa,j_call,cdr3_length,v_call
ASSFWDRGIGELF,TRBJ2-2,13,TRBV5-1
ASSPSGTIYGYT,TRBJ1-2,12,TRBV18
SARDPGGLGNEQF,TRBJ2-1,13,TRBV20-1
ASSPDYLQETQY,TRBJ2-5,12,TRBV5-1
ASSLAGTGVWDYGYT,TRBJ1-2,15,TRBV5-1
AISESRVSNQPQH,TRBJ1-5,13,TRBV10-3
ASSQSLRGQETQY,TRBJ2-5,13,TRBV14
ASSLWALVPDTQY,TRBJ2-3,13,TRBV27
ASSHGTGSYNEQF,TRBJ2-1,13,TRBV3-1
ATSRDPGQGNIQY,TRBJ2-4,13,TRBV15
ASSRDTGRRDETQY,TRBJ2-5,14,TRBV19
ASSYRGPVGCF,TRBJ2-1,11,TRBV6-2/TRBV6-3
ASSAPGQSTDTQY,TRBJ2-3,13,TRBV6-6
ASSQDIRNTEAF,TRBJ1-1,12,TRBV3-1
ASSFRVLGDTEAF,TRBJ1-1,13,TRBV7-3
ASKTSAGGNEQF,TRBJ2-1,12,TRBV5-1
ASSTSLPQGEQF,NA,12,TRBV6-5
ASSLVGQGQETQY,TRBJ2-5,13,TRBV7-7
SASDWAVSYNEQF,TRBJ2-1,13,TRBV20-1
ASSEGGAQAF,TRBJ1-1,10,TRBV9
ASSYSSLAGETQY,TRBJ2-5,13,TRBV6-6
ASSLWAGPH,TRBJ1-1,9,TRBV7-9
ASSLPTGLNQPQH,TRBJ1-5,13,TRBV6-2/TRBV6-3
ASSSDKNTGELF,TRBJ2-2,12,TRBV12-3/TRBV12-4
ASSQDQGGSGIYIQY,TRBJ2-4,15,TRBV4-3
SAPTSAADTQY,TRBJ2-3,11,TRBV20-1
SARDPGTGSSYGYT,TRBJ1-2,14,TRBV20-1
ASSLANQGAEETQY,TRBJ2-5,14,TRBV5-1
ASSLVAGATNEKLF,TRBJ1-4,14,TRBV5-1
ASRGSGTVYGYT,TRBJ1-2,12,TRBV2
ASNRRGQPSGNTIY,TRBJ1-3,14,TRBV12-3/TRBV12-4
AWIGRGVGQPQH,TRBJ1-5,12,TRBV30
ATSPGNLNQPQH,TRBJ1-5,12,TRBV24-1
ASSPARPNEKLF,TRBJ1-4,12,TRBV7-9
SLRLNTEAF,TRBJ1-1,9,TRBV29-1
SARDIVVNYGYT,TRBJ1-2,12,TRBV20-1
ASSLATVYSSGYT,TRBJ1-2,13,TRBV28
SARVPLGSRNTEAF,TRBJ1-1,14,TRBV20-1
SAVKGASTDTQY,TRBJ2-3,12,TRBV20-1
ASREPGRVEKLF,TRBJ1-4,12,TRBV2
ASREESGTTQY,TRBJ2-5,11,TRBV6-1
ASGLIAGGTYNEQF,TRBJ2-1,14,TRBV12-5
ASSGDSARMAF,TRBJ2-5,11,TRBV12-3/TRBV12-4
ASSAPQGSEQF,TRBJ2-1,11,TRBV5-1
ASSLSGTGVSNEKLF,TRBJ1-4,15,TRBV5-1
ASSQDSGTQPQH,TRBJ1-5,12,TRBV3-1
ASSWTATTYEQY,TRBJ2-7,12,TRBV5-6
ASSPEQDNEKLF,TRBJ1-4,12,TRBV5-1
ASSLSQYSNQPQH,TRBJ1-5,13,TRBV12-3/TRBV12-4
SANPPGRTSNSNQPQH,TRBJ1-5,16,TRBV20-1
ASSEHKDTQY,TRBJ2-3,10,TRBV6-1
ASSSTSGRAFEQF,TRBJ2-1,13,TRBV11-1